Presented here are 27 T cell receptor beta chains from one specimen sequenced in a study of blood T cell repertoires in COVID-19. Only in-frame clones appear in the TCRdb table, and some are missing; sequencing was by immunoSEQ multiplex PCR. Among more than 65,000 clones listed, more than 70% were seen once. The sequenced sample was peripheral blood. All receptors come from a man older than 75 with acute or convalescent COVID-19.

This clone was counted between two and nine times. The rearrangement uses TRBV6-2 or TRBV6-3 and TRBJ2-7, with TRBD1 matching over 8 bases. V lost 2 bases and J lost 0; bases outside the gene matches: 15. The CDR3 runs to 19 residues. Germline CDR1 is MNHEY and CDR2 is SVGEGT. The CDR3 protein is CASSYRGTGRTPSSYEQYF. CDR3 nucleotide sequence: TGTGCCAGCAGTTACAGGGGGACAGGTCGTACTCCAAGCTCCTACGAGCAGTACTTC.

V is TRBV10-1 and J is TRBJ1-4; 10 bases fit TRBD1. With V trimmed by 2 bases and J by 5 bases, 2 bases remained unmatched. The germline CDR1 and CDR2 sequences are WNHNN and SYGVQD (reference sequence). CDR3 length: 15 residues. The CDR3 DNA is TGCGCCAGCAGTGAGGAGACAGGGGGCAATGAAAAACTGTTTTTT. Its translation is CASSEETGGNEKLFF.

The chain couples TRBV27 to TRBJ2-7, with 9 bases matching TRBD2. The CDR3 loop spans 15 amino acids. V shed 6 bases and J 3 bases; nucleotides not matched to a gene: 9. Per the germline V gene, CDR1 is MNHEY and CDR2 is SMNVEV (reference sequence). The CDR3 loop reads CASRPIGLAIYEQYF. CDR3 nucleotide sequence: TGTGCCAGCAGGCCCATCGGACTAGCGATCTACGAGCAGTACTTC.

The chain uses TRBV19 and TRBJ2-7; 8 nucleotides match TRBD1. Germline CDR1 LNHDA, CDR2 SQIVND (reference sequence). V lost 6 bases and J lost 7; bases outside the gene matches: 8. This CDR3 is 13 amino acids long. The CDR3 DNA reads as TGTGCCAGTAGCCAGGGGGCCTCGTGGGAGCAGTACTTC. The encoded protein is CASSQGASWEQYF.

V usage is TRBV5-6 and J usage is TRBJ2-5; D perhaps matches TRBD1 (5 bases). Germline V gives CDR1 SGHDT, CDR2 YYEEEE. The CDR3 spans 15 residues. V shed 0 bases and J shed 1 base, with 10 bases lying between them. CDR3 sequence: CASSLVARVQETQYF. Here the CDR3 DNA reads TGTGCCAGCAGCTTGGTAGCCAGGGTCCAAGAGACCCAGTACTTC.

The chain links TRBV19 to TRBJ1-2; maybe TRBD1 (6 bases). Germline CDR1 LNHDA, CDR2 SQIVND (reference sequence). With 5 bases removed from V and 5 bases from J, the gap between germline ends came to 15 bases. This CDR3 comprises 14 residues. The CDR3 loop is CASSFRTASYGYTF. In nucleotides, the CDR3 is TGTGCCAGTAGTTTCCGGACAGCCTCATATGGCTACACCTTC.

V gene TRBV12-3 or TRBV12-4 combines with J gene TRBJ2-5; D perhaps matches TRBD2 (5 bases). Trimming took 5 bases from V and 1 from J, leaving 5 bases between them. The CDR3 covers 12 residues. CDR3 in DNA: TGTGCCAGCAGTCGGGGCCAAGAGACCCAGTACTTC. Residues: CASSRGQETQYF.

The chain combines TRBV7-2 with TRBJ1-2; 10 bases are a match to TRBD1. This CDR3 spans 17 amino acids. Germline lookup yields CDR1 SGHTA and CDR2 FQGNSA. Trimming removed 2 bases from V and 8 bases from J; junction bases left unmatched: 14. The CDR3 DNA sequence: TGTGCCAGCAGCTTATCGGCTGGGGGACAGGGGAGGTCCGGCTACACCTTC. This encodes CASSLSAGGQGRSGYTF.

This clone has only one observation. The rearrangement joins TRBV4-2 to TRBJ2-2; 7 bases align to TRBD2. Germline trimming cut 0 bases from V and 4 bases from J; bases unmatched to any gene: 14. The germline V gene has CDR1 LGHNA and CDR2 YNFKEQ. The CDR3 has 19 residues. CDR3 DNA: TGTGCCAGCAGCCAAGAATTTATCGGGCTAGCGGCCTTCACCGGGGAGCTGTTTTTT. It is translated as CASSQEFIGLAAFTGELFF.

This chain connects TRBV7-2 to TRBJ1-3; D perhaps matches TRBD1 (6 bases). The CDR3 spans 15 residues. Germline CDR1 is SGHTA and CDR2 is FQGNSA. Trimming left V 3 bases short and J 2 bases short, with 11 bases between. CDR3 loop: CASSFSTGTGNTIYF. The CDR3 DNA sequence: TGTGCCAGCAGCTTCTCGACAGGCACTGGAAACACCATATATTTT.

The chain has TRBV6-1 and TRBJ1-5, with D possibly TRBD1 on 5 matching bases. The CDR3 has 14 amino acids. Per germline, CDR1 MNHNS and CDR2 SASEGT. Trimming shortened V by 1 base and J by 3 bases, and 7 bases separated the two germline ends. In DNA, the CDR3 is TGTGCCAGCAGTGAAGGGGGCCACAATCAGCCCCAGCATTTT. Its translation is CASSEGGHNQPQHF.

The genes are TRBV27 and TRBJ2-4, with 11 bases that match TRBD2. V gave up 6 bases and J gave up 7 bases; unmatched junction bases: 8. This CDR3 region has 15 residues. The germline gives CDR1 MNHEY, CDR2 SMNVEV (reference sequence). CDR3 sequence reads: CASRIWASGRNIQYF. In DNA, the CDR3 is TGTGCCAGCAGAATATGGGCTAGCGGGAGGAACATTCAGTACTTC.

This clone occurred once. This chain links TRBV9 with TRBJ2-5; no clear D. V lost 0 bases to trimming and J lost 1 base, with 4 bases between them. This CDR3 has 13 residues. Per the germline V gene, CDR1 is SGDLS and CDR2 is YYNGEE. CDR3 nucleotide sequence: TGTGCCAGCAGCGTAGACATCCAAGAGACCCAGTACTTC. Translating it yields CASSVDIQETQYF.

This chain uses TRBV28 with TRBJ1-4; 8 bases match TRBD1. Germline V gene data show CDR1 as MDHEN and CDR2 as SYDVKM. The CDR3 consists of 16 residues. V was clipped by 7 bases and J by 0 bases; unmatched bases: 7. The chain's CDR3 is CASKGQGAATNEKLFF. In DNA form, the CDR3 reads TGTGCCAGCAAAGGTCAGGGGGCAGCAACTAATGAAAAACTGTTTTTT.

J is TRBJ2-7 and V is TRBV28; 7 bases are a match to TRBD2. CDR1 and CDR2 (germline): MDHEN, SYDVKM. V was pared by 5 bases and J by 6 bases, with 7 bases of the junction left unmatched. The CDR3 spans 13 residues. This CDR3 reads CASSREGVSEQYF. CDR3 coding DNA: TGTGCCAGCAGTAGGGAGGGCGTTAGCGAGCAGTACTTC.

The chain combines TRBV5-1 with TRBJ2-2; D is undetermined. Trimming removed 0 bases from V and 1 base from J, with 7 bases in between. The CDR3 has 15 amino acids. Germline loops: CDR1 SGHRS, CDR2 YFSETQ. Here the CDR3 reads CASSLASLNTGELFF. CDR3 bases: TGCGCCAGCAGCTTGGCGAGCCTGAACACCGGGGAGCTGTTTTTT.

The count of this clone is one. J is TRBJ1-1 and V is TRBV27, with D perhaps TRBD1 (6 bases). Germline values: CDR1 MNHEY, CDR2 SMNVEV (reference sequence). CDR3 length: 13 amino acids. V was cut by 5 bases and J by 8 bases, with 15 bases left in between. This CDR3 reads CASSPGGRVEAFF. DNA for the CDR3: TGTGCCAGCAGTCCCGGGGGGCGGGTAGAAGCTTTCTTT.

The DNA for the CDR3 is TGTGCCAGCAGCTTCGGGACAGGGGGCAGGGCCGGGGAGCTGTTTTTT. Its protein is CASSFGTGGRAGELFF. The J gene is TRBJ2-2, the V gene TRBV5-6; 12 bases match TRBD1. CDR1 SGHDT and CDR2 YYEEEE come from the germline V gene. J gave up 6 bases and V 2 bases, and 5 bases lay outside the gene matches. The CDR3 has 16 residues.

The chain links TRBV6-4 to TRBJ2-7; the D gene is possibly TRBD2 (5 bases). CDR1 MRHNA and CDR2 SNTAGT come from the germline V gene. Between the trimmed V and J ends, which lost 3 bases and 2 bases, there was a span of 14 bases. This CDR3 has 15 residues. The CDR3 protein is CASSEPGYSTYEQYF. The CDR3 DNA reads TGTGCCAGCAGTGAACCGGGATATTCTACCTACGAGCAGTACTTC.

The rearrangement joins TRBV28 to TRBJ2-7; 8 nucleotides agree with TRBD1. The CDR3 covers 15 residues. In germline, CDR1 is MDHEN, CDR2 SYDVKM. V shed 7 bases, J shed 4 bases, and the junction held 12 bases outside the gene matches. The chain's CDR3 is CASTAQGVRGYEQYF. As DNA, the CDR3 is TGTGCCAGCACCGCACAGGGGGTCAGGGGATACGAGCAGTACTTC.

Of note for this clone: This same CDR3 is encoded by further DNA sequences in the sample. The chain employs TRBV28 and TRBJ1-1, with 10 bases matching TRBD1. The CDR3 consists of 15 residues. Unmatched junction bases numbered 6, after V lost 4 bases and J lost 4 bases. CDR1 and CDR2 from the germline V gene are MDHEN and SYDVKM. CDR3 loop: CASSSLRTGGTEAFF. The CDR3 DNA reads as TGTGCCAGCAGTTCTCTTCGGACAGGGGGCACTGAAGCTTTCTTT.

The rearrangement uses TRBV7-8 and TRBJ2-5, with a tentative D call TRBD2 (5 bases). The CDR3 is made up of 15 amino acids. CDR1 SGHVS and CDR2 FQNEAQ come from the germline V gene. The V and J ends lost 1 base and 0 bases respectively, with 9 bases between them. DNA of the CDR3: TGTGCCAGCAGCTTAGTGACCGGGGACCAAGAGACCCAGTACTTC. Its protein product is CASSLVTGDQETQYF.

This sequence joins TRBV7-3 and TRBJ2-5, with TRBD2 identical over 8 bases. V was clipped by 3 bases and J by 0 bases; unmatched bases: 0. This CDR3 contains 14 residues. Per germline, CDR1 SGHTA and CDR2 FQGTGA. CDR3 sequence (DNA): TGTGCCAGCAGCTTGACTAGCGACCAAGAGACCCAGTACTTC. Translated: CASSLTSDQETQYF.

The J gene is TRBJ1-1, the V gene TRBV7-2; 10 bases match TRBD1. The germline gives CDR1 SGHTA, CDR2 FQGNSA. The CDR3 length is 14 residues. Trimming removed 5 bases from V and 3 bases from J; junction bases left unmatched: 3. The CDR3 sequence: CASSRQGADTEAFF. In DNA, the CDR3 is TGTGCCAGCAGCAGACAGGGGGCGGACACTGAAGCTTTCTTT.

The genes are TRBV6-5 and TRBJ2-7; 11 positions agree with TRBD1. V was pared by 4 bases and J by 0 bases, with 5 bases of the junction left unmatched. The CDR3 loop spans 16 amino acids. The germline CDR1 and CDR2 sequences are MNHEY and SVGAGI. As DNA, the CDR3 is TGTGCCAGCAGTTCGGGACAGGGGGTCCTCTCCTACGAGCAGTACTTC. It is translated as CASSSGQGVLSYEQYF.

CDR3 sequence: CASTEGGYGIQYF. The DNA for the CDR3 is TGCGCCAGCACCGAAGGGGGATACGGCATTCAGTACTTC. The chain joins TRBV10-2 to TRBJ2-4; perhaps TRBD1 as D (6 bases). CDR1 and CDR2 from the germline V gene are WSHSY and SAAADI. There are 13 residues in the CDR3. The ends were cut back, 7 bases at V and 9 bases at J, with 16 bases in the middle.

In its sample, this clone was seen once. The CDR3 spells CASSQEPAGGTFF. In DNA, the CDR3 is TGTGCCAGCAGCCAAGAACCAGCAGGGGGAACTTTCTTT. The V and J genes are TRBV3-1 (or the pseudogene TRBV3-2) and TRBJ1-1; 7 bases agree with TRBD1. The J segment lost 12 bases and the V segment lost 0 bases, leaving 7 bases of the junction unmatched. This CDR3 spans 13 amino acids. CDR1 is LGHDT, CDR2 YNNKEL, per germline (reference sequence).